The clone carrying this T cell receptor (beta chain) appeared once. What it recognizes is unknown. These data originate in a study of long-term antiretroviral therapy in people with HIV. Findings of the study overall: Compared with controls, HIV repertoires showed narrower CDR3 length ranges. Regardless of time point, clones expanded before ART dominated the repertoire.

Germline trimming cut 4 bases from V and 0 bases from J; bases unmatched to any gene: 5. This CDR3 has 16 amino acids. The germline gives CDR1 MNHEY, CDR2 SVGAGI. Survey-level resolution applied to immunoSEQ assay v3.0. The method was immunoSEQ multiplex PCR; TCRdb's version includes in-frame clones alone and lacks a portion of them. The sample yields tens of thousands of clones, 70% to 90% seen once. The sequencing used unsorted PBMCs, collected 1.3 years after starting antiretroviral therapy. The receptor comes from a man aged 60-69 years with HIV. The chain uses TRBV6-5 and TRBJ1-3, with TRBD1 matching over 8 bases. CDR3 residues: CASSSWTGSSGNTIYF. The DNA of the CDR3 is TGTGCCAGCAGTTCCTGGACAGGGAGCTCTGGAAACACCATATATTTT.